This TCR beta chain derives from a study of metastatic and nonmetastatic thyroid tumors. Study at large: Repertoires of blood and of tissue (tumor or nodule) from malignant and benign thyroid patients were compared.

Study-wide findings and caveats: Reports indicated that malignant thyroid tumors showed significantly higher TCR beta diversity than benign nodules did, in blood and tumor.

TCRdb used MiXCR to call clones anew from the PCR reads. Of 10,000 to 12,000 clones in the sample, under 30% are singletons; the top ten hold more than 9%. V dropped 2 bases and J dropped 5 bases, with 16 bases sitting between them. Germline assignment: CDR1 MGHRA and CDR2 YSYEKL. The length of the CDR3 is 15 residues. Among the patients, none had received any treatment before thyroid surgery. Notes on this clone: Its antigen remains unknown.

The chain recombines TRBV4-1 with TRBJ2-7, with D unclear. The source is a male donor with papillary thyroid cancer or a benign thyroid nodule (not recorded which). Some clones in this sample may be carry-over from other donors' samples. Specimen: tumor tissue. The DNA for the CDR3 is TGCGCCAGCAGCCAAACTCACGGCTCCCGCGACGAGCAGTACTTC. Its protein product is CASSQTHGSRDEQYF.